A selection of T cell receptor beta chains follows, all from one sample in a study of blood T cell repertoires in COVID-19. Using immunoSEQ multiplex PCR, the repertoire was profiled, and TCRdb retains in-frame clones only, with some absent. The profile covers some 180,000 clones, with about 88% appearing a single time and approximately 2.1% taken by the ten largest. The specimen sequenced was peripheral blood. Source of these receptors: a man aged 45 to 65 who had recovered from COVID-19. Each CDR3 is given with its conserved first and last residue. A D gene is named only where the DNA matches it firmly. Size values are once, few and many counts, or a class for expanded clones, and some rows have none.

TRBJ2-5	TRBV5-1	NA	TRBD2	TGCGCCAGCAGCGCTGGACTAGCGGAGACCCAGTACTTC	CASSAGLAETQYF
TRBJ2-3	TRBV5-5	NA	NA	TGTGCCAGCAGCTTGGACCAGGGAACAGATACGCAGTATTTT	CASSLDQGTDTQYF
TRBJ1-1	TRBV5-6	NA	NA	TGTGCCAGCAGCTTGAGGGGGGGCAAGAGCACTGAAGCTTTCTTT	CASSLRGGKSTEAFF
TRBJ1-1	TRBV4-2	NA	NA	TGTGCCAGCAGCCCCCCACTCGATAACACTGAAGCTTTCTTT	CASSPPLDNTEAFF
TRBJ2-5	TRBV3-1/TRBV3-2	NA	NA	TGTGCCAGCCGGCAGGGGAGCCAAGAGACCCAGTACTTC	CASRQGSQETQYF
TRBJ2-3	TRBV19	NA	TRBD2	TGTGCCAGCCACGGACTAGCGGGGGTTGAAGATACGCAGTATTTT	CASHGLAGVEDTQYF
TRBJ2-1	TRBV2	NA	TRBD1	TGTGCCAGCAGTGTGACAGGGGGGTACAATGAGCAGTTCTTC	CASSVTGGYNEQFF
TRBJ1-5	TRBV6-5	NA	TRBD1	TGTGCCAGCAGCGACAGGGGGCGAGGGCAGCCCCAGCATTTT	CASSDRGRGQPQHF
TRBJ1-1	TRBV2	NA	NA	TGTGCCAGCGGGGCCGTGAACACTGAAGCTTTCTTT	CASGAVNTEAFF
TRBJ2-2	TRBV6-1	medium-sized	NA	TGTGCCAGCAGTGAAGGGGGCTCCGGGGAGCTGTTTTTT	CASSEGGSGELFF
TRBJ2-5	TRBV7-2	NA	NA	TGTGCCAGCAGCACGGACAGAGAGACCCAGTACTTC	CASSTDRETQYF
TRBJ1-5	TRBV2	NA	NA	TGTGCCAGCGATACCGCGGGGGCGAACACCCAGCCCCAGCATTTT	CASDTAGANTQPQHF
TRBJ2-7	TRBV9	NA	NA	TGTGCCAGCAGCGCCTTAGGGGGCGAGCAGTACTTC	CASSALGGEQYF
TRBJ2-3	TRBV7-2	NA	NA	TGTGCCAGCAGCTTCCCGGGAGTCGCAGATACGCAGTATTTT	CASSFPGVADTQYF
TRBJ2-1	TRBV19	once	NA	TGTGCCAGTAGTATATGGGGAGTGGACAATGAGCAGTTCTTC	CASSIWGVDNEQFF
TRBJ1-1	TRBV18	NA	TRBD1	TGTGCCAGCTCAACAGGGGCTATTGAAGCTTTCTTT	CASSTGAIEAFF
TRBJ2-1	TRBV7-3	NA	TRBD2	TGTGCCAGCAGCTTAAATCTAGCGGGATATTACAATGAGCAGTTCTTC	CASSLNLAGYYNEQFF